The sequence of this T cell receptor (beta chain) was determined in a study of cytomegalovirus exposure and HLA in healthy donors. Study findings and constraints: Later work associated 16,951 TCR beta sequences with HLA alleles at 0.05 false discovery rate. There were reportedly fewer N-insertions in an Asian-associated ancestry cluster than the roughly 670-donor mean, in a later analysis.

Nominal health characterized the donors when sampled, though unrecorded immune exposures were likely. This PCR relied on a set of 60 Vbeta primers and 13 Jbeta primers. TCRdb keeps only in-frame clones here, not all; method: immunoSEQ multiplex PCR. Of about 150,000 clones listed, 84% are singletons. Concerning this clone itself: What it binds is not known.

Sequencing was done on a sample of PBMCs. This sequence originates from a boy aged 2-15 years in good health and CMV-seronegative.

The CDR3 nucleotides are TGTGCCAGCAGCGAAAGGACAGTTGACTATGGCTACACCTTC. Translated: CASSERTVDYGYTF. This rearrangement joins TRBV7-9 to TRBJ1-2; D perhaps matches TRBD1 (6 bases). This CDR3 region has 14 residues. CDR1 and CDR2 from the germline V gene are SEHNR and FQNEAQ (reference sequence). Trimming removed 5 bases from V and 3 bases from J, with 13 bases in between.